The rows below give T cell receptor beta chains drawn from one sample of a study of T-cell memory formation after mild COVID-19. TCRdb passed the 5' RACE reads through MiXCR, listing each CDR3 protein once. The sample has around 500,000 distinct CDR3 sequences; 15% to 20% are singletons. The sequencing sample was made of PBMCs or a T cell subset sorted from them (not recorded which). The receptor set was obtained from an adult woman who had mild COVID-19 (a few samples of this study predate the infection). Cell type and time point are not known. Each CDR3 is given with its conserved first and last residue. Each record gives: J gene, V gene, D gene, CDR3 protein. D genes are given only for firm matches.

j_gene: TRBJ2-7; v_gene: TRBV4-1; d_gene: TRBD2; CDR3aa: CASSQLAGFPYEQYF
j_gene: TRBJ2-7; v_gene: TRBV7-9; d_gene: .; CDR3aa: CASSLDPSLEQYF
j_gene: TRBJ2-3; v_gene: TRBV7-8; d_gene: TRBD2; CDR3aa: CASSSRILAGVLKKYF
j_gene: TRBJ1-2; v_gene: TRBV7-8; d_gene: .; CDR3aa: CASSYLDGRNLNGYTF
j_gene: TRBJ1-2; v_gene: TRBV11-2; d_gene: .; CDR3aa: CASSLNYGYGYTF
j_gene: TRBJ1-4; v_gene: TRBV30; d_gene: .; CDR3aa: CAWSVGEKLFF
j_gene: TRBJ1-2; v_gene: TRBV5-1; d_gene: TRBD1; CDR3aa: CASSHNRGIFYGYTF
j_gene: TRBJ2-1; v_gene: TRBV9; d_gene: .; CDR3aa: CASSPSTGLFF
j_gene: TRBJ1-1; v_gene: TRBV6-5; d_gene: .; CDR3aa: CASSYSGTGAAEAFF
j_gene: TRBJ2-3; v_gene: TRBV7-3; d_gene: .; CDR3aa: CASSPGVRGTQYF
j_gene: TRBJ2-7; v_gene: TRBV12-3/TRBV12-4; d_gene: .; CDR3aa: CASSLKQGRTAPEQYF
j_gene: TRBJ1-2; v_gene: TRBV29-1; d_gene: .; CDR3aa: CSVPGEYGYTF
j_gene: TRBJ2-3; v_gene: TRBV2; d_gene: .; CDR3aa: CASTQNIVTQYF
j_gene: TRBJ2-5; v_gene: TRBV19; d_gene: .; CDR3aa: CASSMAGPPGETQYF
j_gene: TRBJ2-1; v_gene: TRBV10-3; d_gene: TRBD2; CDR3aa: CAISSGRLGAYNEQFF
j_gene: TRBJ2-1; v_gene: TRBV5-6; d_gene: TRBD2; CDR3aa: CASSLRRLAPYNEQFF
j_gene: TRBJ2-1; v_gene: TRBV20-1; d_gene: TRBD2; CDR3aa: CSARPFLLAGEVNEQFF
j_gene: TRBJ1-2; v_gene: TRBV7-3; d_gene: TRBD1; CDR3aa: CASSLYPDRAQNGYTF
j_gene: TRBJ2-1; v_gene: TRBV19; d_gene: TRBD2; CDR3aa: CASSILSGGTNEQFF
j_gene: TRBJ2-5; v_gene: TRBV11-2; d_gene: .; CDR3aa: CASAVGLVGETQYF
j_gene: TRBJ1-5; v_gene: TRBV12-3/TRBV12-4; d_gene: .; CDR3aa: CASSFRRVGQPQHF